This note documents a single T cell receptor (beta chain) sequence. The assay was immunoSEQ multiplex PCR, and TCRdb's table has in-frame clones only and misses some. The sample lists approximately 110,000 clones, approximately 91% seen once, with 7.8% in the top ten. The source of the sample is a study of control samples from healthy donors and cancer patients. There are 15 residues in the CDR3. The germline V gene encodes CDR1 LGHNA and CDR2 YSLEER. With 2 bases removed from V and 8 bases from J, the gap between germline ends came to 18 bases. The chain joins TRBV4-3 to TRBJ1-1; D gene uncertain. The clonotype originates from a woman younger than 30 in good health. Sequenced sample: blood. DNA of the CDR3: TGCGCCAGCAGCCAAACGGGATGGTCTGGAGGGGAAGCTTTCTTT. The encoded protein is CASSQTGWSGGEAFF.